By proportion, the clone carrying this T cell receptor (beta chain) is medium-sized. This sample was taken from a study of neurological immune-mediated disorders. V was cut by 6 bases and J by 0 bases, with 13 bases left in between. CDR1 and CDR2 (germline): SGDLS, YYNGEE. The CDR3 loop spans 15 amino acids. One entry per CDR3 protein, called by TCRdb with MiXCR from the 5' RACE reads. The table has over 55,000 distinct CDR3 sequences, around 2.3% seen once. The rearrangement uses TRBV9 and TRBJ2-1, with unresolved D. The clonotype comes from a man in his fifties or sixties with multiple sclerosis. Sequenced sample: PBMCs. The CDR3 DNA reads TGTGCCAGCACTGGCGAAGGAAGCTCCTACAATGAGCAGTTCTTC. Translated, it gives CASTGEGSSYNEQFF.